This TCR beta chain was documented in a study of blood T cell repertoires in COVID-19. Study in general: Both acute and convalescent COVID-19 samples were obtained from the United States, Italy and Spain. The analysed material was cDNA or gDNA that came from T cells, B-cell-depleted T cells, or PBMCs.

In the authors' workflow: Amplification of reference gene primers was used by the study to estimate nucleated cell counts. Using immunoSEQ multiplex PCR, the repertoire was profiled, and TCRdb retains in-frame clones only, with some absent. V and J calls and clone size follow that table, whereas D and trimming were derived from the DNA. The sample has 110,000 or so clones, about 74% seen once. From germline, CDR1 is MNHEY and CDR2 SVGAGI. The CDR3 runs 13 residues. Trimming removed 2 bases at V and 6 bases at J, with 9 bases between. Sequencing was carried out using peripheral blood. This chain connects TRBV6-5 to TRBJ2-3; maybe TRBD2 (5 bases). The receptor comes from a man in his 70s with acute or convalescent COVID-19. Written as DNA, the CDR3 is TGTGCCAGCAGTTACCCGGAGGCGGATACGCAGTATTTT. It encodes CASSYPEADTQYF.